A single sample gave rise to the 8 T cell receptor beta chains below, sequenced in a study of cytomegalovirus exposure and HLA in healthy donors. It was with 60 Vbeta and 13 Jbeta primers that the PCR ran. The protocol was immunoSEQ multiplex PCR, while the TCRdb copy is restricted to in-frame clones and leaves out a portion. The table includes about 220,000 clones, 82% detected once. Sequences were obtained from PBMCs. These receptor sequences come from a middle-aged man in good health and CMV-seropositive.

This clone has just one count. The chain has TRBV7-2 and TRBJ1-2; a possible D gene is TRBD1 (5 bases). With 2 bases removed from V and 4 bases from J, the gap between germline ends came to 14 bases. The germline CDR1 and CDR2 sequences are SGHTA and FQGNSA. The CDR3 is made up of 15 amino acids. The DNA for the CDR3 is TGTGCCAGCAGCTTATTGTCAGGGAGGATCTATGGCTACACCTTC. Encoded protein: CASSLLSGRIYGYTF.

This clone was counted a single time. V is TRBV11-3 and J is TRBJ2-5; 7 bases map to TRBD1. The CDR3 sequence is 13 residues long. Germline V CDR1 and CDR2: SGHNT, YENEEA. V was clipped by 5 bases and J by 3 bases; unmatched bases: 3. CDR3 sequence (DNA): TGTGCCAGCAGCCGACAGGGAGAAGAGACCCAGTACTTC. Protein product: CASSRQGEETQYF.

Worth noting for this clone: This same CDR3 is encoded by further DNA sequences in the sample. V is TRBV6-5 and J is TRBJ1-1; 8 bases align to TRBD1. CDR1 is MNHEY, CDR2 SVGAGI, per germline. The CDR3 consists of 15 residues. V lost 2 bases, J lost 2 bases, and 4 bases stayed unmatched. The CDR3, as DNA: TGTGCCAGCAGTTACCGGGACAGGACAAACACTGAAGCTTTCTTT. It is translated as CASSYRDRTNTEAFF.

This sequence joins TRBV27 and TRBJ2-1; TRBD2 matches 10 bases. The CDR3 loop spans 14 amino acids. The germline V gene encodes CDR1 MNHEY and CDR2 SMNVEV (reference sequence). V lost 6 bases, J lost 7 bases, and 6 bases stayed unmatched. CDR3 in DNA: TGTGCCAGCAGGCCTAGCGGGAGCTTGAATGAGCAGTTCTTC. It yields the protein CASRPSGSLNEQFF.

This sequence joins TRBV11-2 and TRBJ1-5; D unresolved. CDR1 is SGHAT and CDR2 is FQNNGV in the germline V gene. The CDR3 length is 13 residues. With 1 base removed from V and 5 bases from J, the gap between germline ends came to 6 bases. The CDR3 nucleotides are TGTGCCAGCAGCTTAGCCACGGATCAGCCCCAGCATTTT. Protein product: CASSLATDQPQHF. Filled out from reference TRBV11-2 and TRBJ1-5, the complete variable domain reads EAGVAQSPRYKIIEKRQSVAFWCNPISGHATLYWYQQILGQGPKLLIQFQNNGVVDDSQLPKDRFSAERLKGVDSTLKIQPAKLEDSAVYLCASSLATDQPQHFGDGTRLSIL.

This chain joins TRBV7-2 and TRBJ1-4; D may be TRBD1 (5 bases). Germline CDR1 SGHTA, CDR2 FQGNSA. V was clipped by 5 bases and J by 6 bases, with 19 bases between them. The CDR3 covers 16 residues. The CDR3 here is CASSPLGLGGDEKLFF. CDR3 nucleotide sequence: TGTGCCAGCAGCCCCCTTGGGTTGGGGGGGGATGAAAAACTGTTTTTT.

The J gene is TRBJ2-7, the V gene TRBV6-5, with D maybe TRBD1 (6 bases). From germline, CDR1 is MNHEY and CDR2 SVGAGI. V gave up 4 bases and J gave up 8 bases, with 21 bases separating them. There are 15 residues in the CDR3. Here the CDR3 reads CASSFYGQKADKQYF. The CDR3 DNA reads TGTGCCAGCAGTTTTTACGGACAGAAGGCCGACAAGCAGTACTTC.

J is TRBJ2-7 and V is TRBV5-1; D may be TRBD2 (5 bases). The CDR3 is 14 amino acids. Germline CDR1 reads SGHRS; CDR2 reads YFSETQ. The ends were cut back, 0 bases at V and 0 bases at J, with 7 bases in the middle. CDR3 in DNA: TGCGCCAGCAGCTTGGCGGGGAACTCCTACGAGCAGTACGTC. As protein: CASSLAGNSYEQYV.